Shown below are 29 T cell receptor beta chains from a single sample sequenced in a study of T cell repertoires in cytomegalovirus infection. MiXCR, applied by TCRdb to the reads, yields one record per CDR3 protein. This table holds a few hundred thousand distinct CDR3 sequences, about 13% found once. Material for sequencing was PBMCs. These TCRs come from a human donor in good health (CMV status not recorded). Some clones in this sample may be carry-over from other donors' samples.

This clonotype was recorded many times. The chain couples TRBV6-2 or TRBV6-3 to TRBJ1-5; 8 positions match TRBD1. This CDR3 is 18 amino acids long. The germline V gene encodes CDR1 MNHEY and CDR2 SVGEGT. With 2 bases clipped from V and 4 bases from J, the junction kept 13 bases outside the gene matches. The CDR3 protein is CASSYPKGRTGSNQPQHF. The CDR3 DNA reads TGTGCCAGCAGTTACCCCAAGGGGAGGACAGGGAGTAATCAGCCCCAGCATTTT.

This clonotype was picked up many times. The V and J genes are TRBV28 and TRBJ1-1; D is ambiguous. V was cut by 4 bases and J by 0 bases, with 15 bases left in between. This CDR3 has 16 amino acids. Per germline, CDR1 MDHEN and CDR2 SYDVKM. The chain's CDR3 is CASSSPSRILNTEAFF. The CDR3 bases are TGTGCCAGCAGTTCACCCTCCAGGATATTGAACACTGAAGCTTTCTTT.

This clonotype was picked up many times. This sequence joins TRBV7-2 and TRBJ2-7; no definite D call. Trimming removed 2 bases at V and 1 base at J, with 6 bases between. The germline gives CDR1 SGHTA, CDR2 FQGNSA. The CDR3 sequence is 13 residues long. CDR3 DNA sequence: TGTGCCAGCAGCTTACCCCCTTCCTACGAGCAGTACTTC. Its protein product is CASSLPPSYEQYF. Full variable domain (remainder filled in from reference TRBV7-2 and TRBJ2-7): GAGVSQSPSNKVTEKGKDVELRCDPISGHTALYWYRQSLGQGLEFLIYFQGNSAPDKSGLPSDRFSAERTGGSVSTLTIQRTQQEDSAVYLCASSLPPSYEQYFGPGTRLTVT.

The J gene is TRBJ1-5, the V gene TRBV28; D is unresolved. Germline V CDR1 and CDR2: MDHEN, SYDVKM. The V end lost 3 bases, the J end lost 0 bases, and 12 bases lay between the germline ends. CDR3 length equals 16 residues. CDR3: CASSLAGVNSNQPQHF. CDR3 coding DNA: TGTGCCAGCAGTTTGGCAGGAGTTAATAGCAATCAGCCCCAGCATTTT.

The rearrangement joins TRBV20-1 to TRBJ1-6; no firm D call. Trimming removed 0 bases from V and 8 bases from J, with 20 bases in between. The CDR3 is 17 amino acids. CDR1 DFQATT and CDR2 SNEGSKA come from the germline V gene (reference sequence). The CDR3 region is CSARDLIWGISDSPLHF. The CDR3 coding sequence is TGCAGTGCTAGAGATTTAATATGGGGAATTTCAGATTCACCCCTCCACTTT.

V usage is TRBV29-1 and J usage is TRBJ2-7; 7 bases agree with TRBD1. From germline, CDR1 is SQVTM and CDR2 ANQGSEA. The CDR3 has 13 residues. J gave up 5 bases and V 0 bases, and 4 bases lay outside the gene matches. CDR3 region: CSVEDRQGDEQYF. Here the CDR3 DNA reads TGCAGCGTTGAAGATCGTCAGGGGGACGAGCAGTACTTC.

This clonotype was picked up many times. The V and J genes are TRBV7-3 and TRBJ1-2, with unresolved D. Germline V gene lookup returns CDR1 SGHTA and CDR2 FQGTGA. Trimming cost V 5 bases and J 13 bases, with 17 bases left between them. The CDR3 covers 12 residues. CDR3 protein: CASSKDDKAITF. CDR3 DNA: TGTGCCAGCAGCAAAGATGACAAGGCTATCACCTTC. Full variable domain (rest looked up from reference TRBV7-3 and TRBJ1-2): GAGVSQTPSNKVTEKGKYVELRCDPISGHTALYWYRQSLGQGPEFLIYFQGTGAADDSGLPNDRFFAVRPEGSVSTLKIQRTERGDSAVYLCASSKDDKAITFGSGTRLTVV.

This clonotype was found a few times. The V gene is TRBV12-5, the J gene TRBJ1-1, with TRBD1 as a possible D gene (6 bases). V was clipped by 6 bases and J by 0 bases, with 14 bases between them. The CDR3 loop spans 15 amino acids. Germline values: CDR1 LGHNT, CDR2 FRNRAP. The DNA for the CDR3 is TGTGCTAGTGGCCCCGAAGGGGGGATGAACACTGAAGCTTTCTTT. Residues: CASGPEGGMNTEAFF.

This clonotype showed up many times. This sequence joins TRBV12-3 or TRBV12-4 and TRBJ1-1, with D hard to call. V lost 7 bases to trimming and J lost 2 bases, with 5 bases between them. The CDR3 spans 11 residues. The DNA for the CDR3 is TGTGCCAGCACCCATAACACTGAAGCTTTCTTT. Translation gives CASTHNTEAFF.

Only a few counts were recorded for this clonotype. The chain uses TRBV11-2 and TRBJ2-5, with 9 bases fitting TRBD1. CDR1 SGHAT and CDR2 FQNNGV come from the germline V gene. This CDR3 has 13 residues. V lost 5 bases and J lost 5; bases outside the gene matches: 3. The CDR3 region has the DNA TGTGCCAGCAGCCGGGGGACAGGGGAGACCCAGTACTTC. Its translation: CASSRGTGETQYF.

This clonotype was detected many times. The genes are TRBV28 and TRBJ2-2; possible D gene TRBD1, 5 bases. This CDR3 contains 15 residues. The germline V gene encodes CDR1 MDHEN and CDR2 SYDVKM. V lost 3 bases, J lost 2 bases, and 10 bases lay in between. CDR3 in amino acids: CASSFQGPNTGELFF. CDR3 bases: TGTGCCAGCAGTTTCCAGGGCCCTAACACCGGGGAGCTGTTTTTT.

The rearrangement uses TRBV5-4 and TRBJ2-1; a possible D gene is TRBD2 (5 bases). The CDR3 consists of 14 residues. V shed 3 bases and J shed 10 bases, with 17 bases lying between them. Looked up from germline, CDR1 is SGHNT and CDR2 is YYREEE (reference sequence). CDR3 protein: CASSYDSLSGEQFF. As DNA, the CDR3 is TGTGCCAGCAGCTATGACTCCCTCTCGGGAGAGCAGTTCTTC.

The CDR3 here is CASSLVGTGGAGELFF. CDR3 nucleotide sequence: TGTGCCAGCAGCTTGGTCGGGACAGGGGGCGCGGGGGAGCTGTTTTTT. V usage is TRBV5-4 and J usage is TRBJ2-2; 12 nucleotides match TRBD1. J gave up 8 bases and V 0 bases, and 5 bases lay outside the gene matches. CDR1 and CDR2 from the germline V gene are SGHNT and YYREEE (reference sequence). The CDR3 is made up of 16 amino acids.

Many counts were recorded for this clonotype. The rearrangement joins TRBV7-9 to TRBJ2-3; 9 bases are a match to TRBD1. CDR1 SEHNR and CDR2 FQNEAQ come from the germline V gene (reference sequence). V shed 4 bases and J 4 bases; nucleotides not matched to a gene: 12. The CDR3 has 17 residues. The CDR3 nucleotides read TGTGCCAGCAGCTCACCCCCCGGGACAGGGTATGCAGATACGCAGTATTTT. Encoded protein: CASSSPPGTGYADTQYF.

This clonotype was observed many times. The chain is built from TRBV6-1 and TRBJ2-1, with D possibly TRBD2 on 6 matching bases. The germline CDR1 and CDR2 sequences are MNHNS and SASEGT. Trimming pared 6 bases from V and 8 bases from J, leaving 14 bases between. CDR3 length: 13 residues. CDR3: CASRGDSGHEQFF. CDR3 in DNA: TGTGCCAGCAGAGGAGACAGCGGGCATGAGCAGTTCTTC.

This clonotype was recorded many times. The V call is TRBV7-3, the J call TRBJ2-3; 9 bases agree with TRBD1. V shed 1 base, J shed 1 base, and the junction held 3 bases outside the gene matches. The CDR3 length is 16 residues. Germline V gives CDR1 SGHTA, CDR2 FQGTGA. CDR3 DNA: TGTGCCAGCAGCTTAAAGGGGGACAGGGGCACAGATACGCAGTATTTT. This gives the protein CASSLKGDRGTDTQYF.

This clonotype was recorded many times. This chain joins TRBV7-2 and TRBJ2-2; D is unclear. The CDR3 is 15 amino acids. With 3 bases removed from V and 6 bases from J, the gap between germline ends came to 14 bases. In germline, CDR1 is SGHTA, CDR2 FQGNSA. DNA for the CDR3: TGTGCCAGCAGCTTCCCAGGACGGGTTTCCGGGGAGCTGTTTTTT. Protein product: CASSFPGRVSGELFF. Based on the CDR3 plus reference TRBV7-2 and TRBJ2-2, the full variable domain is GAGVSQSPSNKVTEKGKDVELRCDPISGHTALYWYRQSLGQGLEFLIYFQGNSAPDKSGLPSDRFSAERTGGSVSTLTIQRTQQEDSAVYLCASSFPGRVSGELFFGEGSRLTVL.

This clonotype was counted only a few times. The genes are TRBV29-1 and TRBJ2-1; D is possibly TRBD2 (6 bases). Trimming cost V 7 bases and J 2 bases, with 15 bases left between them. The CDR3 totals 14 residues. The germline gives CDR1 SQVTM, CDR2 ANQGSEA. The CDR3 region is CSASGGLTYNEQFF. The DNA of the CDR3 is TGCAGCGCCAGTGGGGGGTTAACCTACAATGAGCAGTTCTTC.

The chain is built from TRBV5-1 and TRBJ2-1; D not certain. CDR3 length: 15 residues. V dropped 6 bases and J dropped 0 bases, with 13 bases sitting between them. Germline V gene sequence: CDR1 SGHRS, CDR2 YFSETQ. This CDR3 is CASKAENISYNEQFF. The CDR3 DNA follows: TGCGCCAGCAAGGCCGAGAACATCTCCTACAATGAGCAGTTCTTC.

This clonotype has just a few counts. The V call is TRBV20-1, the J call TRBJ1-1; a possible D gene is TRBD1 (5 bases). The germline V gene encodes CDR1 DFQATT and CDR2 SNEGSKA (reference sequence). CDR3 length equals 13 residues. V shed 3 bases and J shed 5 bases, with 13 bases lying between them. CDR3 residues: CSASTGLDTEAFF. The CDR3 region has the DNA TGCAGTGCTAGTACAGGACTTGATACTGAAGCTTTCTTT.

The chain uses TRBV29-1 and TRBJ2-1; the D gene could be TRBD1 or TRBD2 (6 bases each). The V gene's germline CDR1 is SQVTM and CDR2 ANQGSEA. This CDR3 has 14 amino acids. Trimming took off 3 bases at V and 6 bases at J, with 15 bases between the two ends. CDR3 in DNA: TGCAGCGTTGATCGCGGGACAAACGGCAATGAGCAGTTCTTC. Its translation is CSVDRGTNGNEQFF.

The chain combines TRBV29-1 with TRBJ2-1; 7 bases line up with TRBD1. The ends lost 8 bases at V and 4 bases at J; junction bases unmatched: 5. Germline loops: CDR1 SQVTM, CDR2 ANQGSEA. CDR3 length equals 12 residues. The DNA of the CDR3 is TGCAGCCCGAGGACAGGTTACAATGAGCAGTTCTTC. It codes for CSPRTGYNEQFF.

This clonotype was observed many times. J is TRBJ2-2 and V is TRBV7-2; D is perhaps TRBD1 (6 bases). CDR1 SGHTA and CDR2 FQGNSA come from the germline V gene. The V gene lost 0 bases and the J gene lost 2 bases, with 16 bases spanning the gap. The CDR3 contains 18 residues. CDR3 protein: CASSLAGGVVLNTGELFF. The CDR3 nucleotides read TGTGCCAGCAGCTTAGCTGGGGGCGTCGTCCTAAACACCGGGGAGCTGTTTTTT. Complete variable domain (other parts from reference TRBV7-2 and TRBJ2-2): GAGVSQSPSNKVTEKGKDVELRCDPISGHTALYWYRQSLGQGLEFLIYFQGNSAPDKSGLPSDRFSAERTGGSVSTLTIQRTQQEDSAVYLCASSLAGGVVLNTGELFFGEGSRLTVL.

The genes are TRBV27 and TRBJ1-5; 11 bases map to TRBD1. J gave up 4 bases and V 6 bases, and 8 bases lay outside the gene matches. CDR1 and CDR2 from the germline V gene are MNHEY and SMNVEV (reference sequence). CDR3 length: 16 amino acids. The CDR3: CASREDRGLGNQPQHF. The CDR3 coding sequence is TGTGCCAGCAGGGAGGACAGGGGGCTAGGGAATCAGCCCCAGCATTTT.

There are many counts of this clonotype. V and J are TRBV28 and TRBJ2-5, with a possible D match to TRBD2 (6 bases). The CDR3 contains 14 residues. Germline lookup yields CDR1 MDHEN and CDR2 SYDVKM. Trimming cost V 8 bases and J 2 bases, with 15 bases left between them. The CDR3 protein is CASHQGLAQETQYF. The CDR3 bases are TGTGCCAGCCACCAGGGACTTGCTCAAGAGACCCAGTACTTC.

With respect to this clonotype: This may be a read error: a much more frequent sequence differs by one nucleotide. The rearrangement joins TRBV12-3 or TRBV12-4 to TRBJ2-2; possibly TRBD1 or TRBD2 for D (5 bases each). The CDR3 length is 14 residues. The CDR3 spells CASSGVGRTGVLFF. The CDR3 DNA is TGTGCCAGCAGTGGGGTGGGGCGAACCGGGGTGCTGTTTTTT.

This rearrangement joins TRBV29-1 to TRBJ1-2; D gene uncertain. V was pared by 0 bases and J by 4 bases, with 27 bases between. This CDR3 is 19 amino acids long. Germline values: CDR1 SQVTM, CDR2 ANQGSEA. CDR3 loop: CSVEDRYPADGHMSYGYTF. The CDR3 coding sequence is TGCAGCGTTGAAGATAGGTACCCAGCCGATGGCCATATGAGCTATGGCTACACCTTC.

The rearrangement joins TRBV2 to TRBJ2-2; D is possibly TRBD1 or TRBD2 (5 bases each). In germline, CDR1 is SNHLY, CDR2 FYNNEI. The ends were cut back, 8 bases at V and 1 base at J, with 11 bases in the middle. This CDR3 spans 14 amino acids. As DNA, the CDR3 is TGTGCCAGCGGGACGTTTTGGAACACCGGGGAGCTGTTTTTT. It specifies CASGTFWNTGELFF.

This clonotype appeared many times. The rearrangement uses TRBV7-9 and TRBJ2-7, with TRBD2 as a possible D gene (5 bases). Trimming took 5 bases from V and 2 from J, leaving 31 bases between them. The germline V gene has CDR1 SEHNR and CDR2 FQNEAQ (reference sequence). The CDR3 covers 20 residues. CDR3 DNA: TGTGCCAGCAGCCCTGGGTGGACTTCCCGAGGTCCTCATAGAACCTACGAGCAGTACTTC. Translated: CASSPGWTSRGPHRTYEQYF.